Sequencing of this TCR beta chain was carried out in a study of blood T cell repertoires in COVID-19. Study summary: Both acute and convalescent COVID-19 samples were obtained from the United States, Italy and Spain.

As originally analysed: By means of reference gene primer amplification, nucleated cell counts were estimated. Sequencing used immunoSEQ multiplex PCR; TCRdb keeps in-frame clones, though not all of them. V, J and clone size are taken as reported in that table, and D and trimming were inferred from the DNA itself. This table has about 170,000 clones, approximately 87% appearing once. Germline V gene data show CDR1 as KGHSH and CDR2 as LQKENI. Germline trimming cut 5 bases from V and 4 bases from J; bases unmatched to any gene: 8. This CDR3 has 14 amino acids. This TCR was sampled from a man between 18 and 29 years old with active or convalescent COVID-19. Specimen: peripheral blood. The V gene is TRBV18, the J gene TRBJ2-7; 7 nucleotides align to TRBD2. The CDR3 coding sequence is TGTGCCAGCTCAGCCAGCGGGACGGGTTACGAGCAGTACTTC. Translating it yields CASSASGTGYEQYF.